A selection of T cell receptor beta chains follows, all from one sample in a study of cytomegalovirus exposure and HLA in healthy donors. The repertoire was sequenced with immunoSEQ multiplex PCR; TCRdb's copy has only in-frame clones and lacks some. Here the sample spans about 160,000 clones, about 68% being singletons. Sequences were obtained from PBMCs. These receptors all stem from a female donor in good health and CMV-seronegative. Each CDR3 is given with its conserved first and last residue. Each record gives: clone size, V gene, J gene, D gene, CDR3 DNA, CDR3 protein. A D gene is named only where the DNA matches it firmly. The size field is filled for only some rows; it gives once, few, many or a size class.

NA,TRBV28,TRBJ2-3,TRBD2,TGTGCCAGCAGTTTATTAGCGGGAGACGGGGATACGCAGTATTTT,CASSLLAGDGDTQYF
NA,TRBV27,TRBJ2-3,NA,TGTGCCAGCAGCTCAGGTCTAGCTGCCGTTGTGGGCACAGATACGCAGTATTTT,CASSSGLAAVVGTDTQYF
NA,TRBV6-5,TRBJ2-7,TRBD2,TGTGCCAGCAGCTCACGGACTAGCGGCTCCTACGAGCAGTACTTC,CASSSRTSGSYEQYF
NA,TRBV9,TRBJ2-7,TRBD2,TGTGCCAGCAGTGCGAATGGGGCTAGCGGGAGATACGAGCAGTACTTC,CASSANGASGRYEQYF
once,TRBV5-4,TRBJ2-7,TRBD1,TGTGCCAGCAGCTTAGACAGGGGACACGAGCAGTACTTC,CASSLDRGHEQYF
NA,TRBV18,TRBJ1-1,NA,TGTGCCAGCTCAGCTCGGGAGGGTTACACTGAAGCTTTCTTT,CASSAREGYTEAFF
NA,TRBV2,TRBJ2-5,TRBD2,TGTGCCAGCAGCCTGGCGGGAGTCGGGGAGACCCAGTACTTC,CASSLAGVGETQYF
NA,TRBV29-1,TRBJ2-5,TRBD2,TGCAGCGTGGGAGCGGGGCAGGGAGAGACCCAGTACTTC,CSVGAGQGETQYF
NA,TRBV29-1,TRBJ2-1,NA,TGCAGCGTTGAGACGGGGAGCTCCTACAATGAGCAGTTCTTC,CSVETGSSYNEQFF
NA,TRBV7-9,TRBJ2-7,NA,TGTGCCAGCAGCCTGACCTCGGGGACCTACGAGCAGTACTTC,CASSLTSGTYEQYF
NA,TRBV6-1,TRBJ1-5,NA,TGTGCCAGCAGGGGGCCTAGCAATCAGCCCCAGCATTTT,CASRGPSNQPQHF
NA,TRBV28,TRBJ2-2,NA,TGTGCCAGCACTCCACATACGGGGGAAGGAACCGGGGAGCTGTTTTTT,CASTPHTGEGTGELFF
NA,TRBV5-1,TRBJ2-3,TRBD2,TGCGCCAGCAGCGGCGGGACTAGCGGGACGACAGATACGCAGTATTTT,CASSGGTSGTTDTQYF
NA,TRBV4-2,TRBJ1-2,NA,TGTGCCAGCAGCCAAGACGACGGAGCTAACTATGGCTACACCTTC,CASSQDDGANYGYTF
NA,TRBV6-5,TRBJ2-5,TRBD2,TGTGCCAGCAGTTACCTAGCGGGAGGCCGGGAGACCCAGTACTTC,CASSYLAGGRETQYF
NA,TRBV7-2,TRBJ1-5,NA,TGTGCCAGCAGCTTAGTGGGGGGGGCCTTAAGTCAGCCCCAGCATTTT,CASSLVGGALSQPQHF
NA,TRBV5-4,TRBJ2-7,TRBD2,TGTGCCAGCAGCTTGGATGGACTAGGCGAGCAGTACTTC,CASSLDGLGEQYF
few,TRBV7-9,TRBJ1-4,NA,TGTGCCAGCAGCTTAGAGCAGGGGTCAAATGAAAAACTGTTTTTT,CASSLEQGSNEKLFF
NA,TRBV30,TRBJ1-5,NA,TGTGCCTGGAGTGTACTCAATAGCAATCAGCCCCAGCATTTT,CAWSVLNSNQPQHF
NA,TRBV2,TRBJ2-4,TRBD2,TGTGCCAGCAGTGAACGGGGGGGTCTAGCCAAAAACATTCAGTACTTC,CASSERGGLAKNIQYF
NA,TRBV6-1,TRBJ2-4,TRBD1,TGTGCCAGCAGTGCCCGGCGACAGGGGATGGGGGGCATTCAGTACTTC,CASSARRQGMGGIQYF
NA,TRBV28,TRBJ2-5,TRBD1,TGTGCCAGCAGTTCCGGGGACAGGTGGGGAGAGACCCAGTACTTC,CASSSGDRWGETQYF
NA,TRBV7-2,TRBJ2-7,TRBD2,TGTGCCAGCAGCGAACGTTTTATAGCGGGGCCGCAGTACTTC,CASSERFIAGPQYF
few,TRBV5-6,TRBJ1-1,NA,TGTGCCAGCAGCTTGAGGGGGACTGAAGCTTTCTTT,CASSLRGTEAFF
NA,TRBV6-6,TRBJ2-5,TRBD1,TGTGCCAGCAGTTCGACAGGGGGAAAGACCCAGTACTTC,CASSSTGGKTQYF
NA,TRBV21-1,TRBJ1-5,NA,TGTGCCAGGGGGCATCAGGGCTCGCCCCAGCATTTT,CARGHQGSPQHF
NA,TRBV6-6,TRBJ2-5,NA,TGTGCCAGCAGTTACAGGTGGGGACATCCATCAGAGACCCAGTACTTC,CASSYRWGHPSETQYF
NA,TRBV6-6,TRBJ2-1,TRBD2,TGTGCCAGCACCTCACTAGCGCCCCAACACAATGAGCAGTTCTTC,CASTSLAPQHNEQFF
NA,TRBV15,TRBJ1-6,NA,TGTGCCACCAGCAGAGAGGCAGTCTCCTATAATTCACCCCTCCACTTT,CATSREAVSYNSPLHF
NA,TRBV4-2,TRBJ2-5,TRBD2,TGTGCCAGCAGCCAAGATCCAGCGGGGTGGGAGACCCAGTACTTC,CASSQDPAGWETQYF
NA,TRBV30,TRBJ1-1,TRBD1,TGTGCCTGGAGTGGACAGGGGAACACTGAAGCTTTCTTT,CAWSGQGNTEAFF
NA,TRBV6-5,TRBJ2-7,NA,TGTGCCAGCAGTTACGGGCCAGGGATGGCCTACGAGCAGTACTTC,CASSYGPGMAYEQYF
NA,TRBV2,TRBJ1-3,NA,TGTGCCAGCAGTCTGTCGGGGTTCCTCTCTGGAAACACCATATATTTT,CASSLSGFLSGNTIYF
NA,TRBV11-1,TRBJ2-3,NA,TGTGCCAGCAGCCATGGGACAATTACGCAGTATTTT,CASSHGTITQYF
NA,TRBV29-1,TRBJ1-1,NA,TGCATCGTTGATCGTCCCGGGAACACTGAAGCTTTCTTT,CIVDRPGNTEAFF
NA,TRBV28,TRBJ2-2,NA,TGTGCCAGCACCGACCCGGGTACCGGGGAGCTGTTTTTT,CASTDPGTGELFF
NA,TRBV27,TRBJ2-3,NA,TGTGCCAGCAGTTCGTATAGCACAGATACGCAGTATTTT,CASSSYSTDTQYF
once,TRBV7-3,TRBJ2-2,TRBD2,TGTGCCAGCAGTCCTGGACTAGCGGGAGATAATCGGGAGCTGTTTTTT,CASSPGLAGDNRELFF
NA,TRBV18,TRBJ1-1,NA,TGTGCCAGCTCACCCCTCGACAGCAACACTGAAGCTTTCTTT,CASSPLDSNTEAFF
NA,TRBV7-2,TRBJ2-7,TRBD1,TGTGCCAGCCGCAACCCTGGGACAGGGGGCATAAGGTACGAGCAGTACTTC,CASRNPGTGGIRYEQYF
once,TRBV7-9,TRBJ2-7,NA,TGTGCCAGCAGCACCGGAGCACGCTACGAGCAGTACTTC,CASSTGARYEQYF
NA,TRBV7-6,TRBJ2-1,NA,TGTGCCAGCAGCGACCTGGTCAGGGGAACCTACAATGAGCAGTTCTTC,CASSDLVRGTYNEQFF
NA,TRBV4-3,TRBJ2-7,NA,TGCGCCAGCAGCCAAGAACAGGCGGACTCCTACGAGCAGTACTTC,CASSQEQADSYEQYF
NA,TRBV2,TRBJ2-3,NA,TGTGCCAGGGAGGGGCGCGGGCCCACAGATACGCAGTATTTT,CAREGRGPTDTQYF
NA,TRBV4-1,TRBJ1-1,TRBD1,TGCGCCAGCAGCCAAGGGCGACAGGGAGCTACTGAAGCTTTCTTT,CASSQGRQGATEAFF
few,TRBV7-6,TRBJ2-3,TRBD2,TGTGCCAGCAGCTTACAGCGGGGAGCCACAGATACGCAGTATTTT,CASSLQRGATDTQYF
NA,TRBV5-1,TRBJ1-2,TRBD1,TGCGCCAGCAGCTTGGGGACAGGGAAGGGCTACACCTTC,CASSLGTGKGYTF
once,TRBV29-1,TRBJ1-2,NA,TGCAGCGCACTTCCGTTTACCTTC,CSALPFTF
NA,TRBV4-2,TRBJ1-1,NA,TGTGCCAGCAGCCAAACCGGGACAAGTAACACTGAAGCTTTCTTT,CASSQTGTSNTEAFF